This TCR beta chain was sequenced in a study of CD8 T cells in ankylosing spondylitis. The germline gives CDR1 LGHNA, CDR2 YNFKEQ. The CDR3 has 17 residues. V was clipped by 0 bases and J by 1 base; unmatched bases: 2. This clonotype was seen at least ten times. Antigen unknown. TCRdb independently ran MiXCR on the 5' RACE reads; one entry per CDR3 protein. The sample yields 80,000 to 100,000 distinct CDR3 sequences, 8.8% seen once. Study-wide points: In ankylosing spondylitis patients, matched synovial fluid reportedly showed significant enrichment of disease-linked clones.

The source of this sequence is a male donor with ankylosing spondylitis or in good health (not recorded which). Material: blood, either unsorted or a sorted T cell fraction (not recorded which). This chain links TRBV4-2 with TRBJ2-1, with TRBD2 identical over 11 bases. This chain's CDR3 is CASSQDSGGASYNEQFF. The DNA for the CDR3 is TGTGCCAGCAGCCAAGATAGCGGGGGGGCATCCTACAATGAGCAGTTCTTC.